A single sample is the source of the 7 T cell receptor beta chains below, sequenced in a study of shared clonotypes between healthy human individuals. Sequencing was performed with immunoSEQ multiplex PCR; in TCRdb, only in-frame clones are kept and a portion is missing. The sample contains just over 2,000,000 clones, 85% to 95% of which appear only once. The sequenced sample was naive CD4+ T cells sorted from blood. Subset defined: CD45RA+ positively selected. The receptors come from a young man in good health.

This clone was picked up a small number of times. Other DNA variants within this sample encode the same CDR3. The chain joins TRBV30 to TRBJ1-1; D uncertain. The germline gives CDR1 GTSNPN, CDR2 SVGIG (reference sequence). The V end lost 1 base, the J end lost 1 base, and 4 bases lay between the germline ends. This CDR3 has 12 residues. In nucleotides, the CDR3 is TGTGCCTGGAGTGGAACGAACACTGAAGCTTTCTTT. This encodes CAWSGTNTEAFF.

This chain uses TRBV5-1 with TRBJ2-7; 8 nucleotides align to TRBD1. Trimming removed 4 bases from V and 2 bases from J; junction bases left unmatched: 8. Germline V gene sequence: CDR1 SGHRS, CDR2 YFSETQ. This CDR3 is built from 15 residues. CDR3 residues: CASSERTGRPYEQYF. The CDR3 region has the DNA TGCGCCAGCAGCGAGCGGACAGGGAGGCCCTACGAGCAGTACTTC.

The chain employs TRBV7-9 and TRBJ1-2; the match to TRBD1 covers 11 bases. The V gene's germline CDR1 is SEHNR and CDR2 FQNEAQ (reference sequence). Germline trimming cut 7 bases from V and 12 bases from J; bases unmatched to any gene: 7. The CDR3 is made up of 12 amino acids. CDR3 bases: TGTGCCAGCACCTGGGGACAGGGGGTCCACACCTTC. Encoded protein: CASTWGQGVHTF.

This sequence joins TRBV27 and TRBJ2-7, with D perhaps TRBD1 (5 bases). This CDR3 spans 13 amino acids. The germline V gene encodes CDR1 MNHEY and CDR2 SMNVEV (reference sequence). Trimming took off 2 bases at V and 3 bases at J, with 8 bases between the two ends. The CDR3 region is CASSLKQGYEQYF. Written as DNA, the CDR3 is TGTGCCAGCAGTTTAAAGCAGGGCTACGAGCAGTACTTC.

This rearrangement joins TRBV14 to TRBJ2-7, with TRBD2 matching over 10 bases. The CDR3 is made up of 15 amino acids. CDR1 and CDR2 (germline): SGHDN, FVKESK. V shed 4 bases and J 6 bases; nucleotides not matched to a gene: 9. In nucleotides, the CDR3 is TGTGCCAGCAGCCCACTAAGCGGGGGGGCCATCGAGCAGTACTTC. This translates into CASSPLSGGAIEQYF.

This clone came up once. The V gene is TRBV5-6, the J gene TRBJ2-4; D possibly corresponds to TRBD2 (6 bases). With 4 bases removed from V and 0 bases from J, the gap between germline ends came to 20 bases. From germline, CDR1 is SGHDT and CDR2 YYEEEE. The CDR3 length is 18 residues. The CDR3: CASSLLETLGGAKNIQYF. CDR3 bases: TGTGCCAGCAGCCTACTAGAAACTCTCGGGGGAGCCAAAAACATTCAGTACTTC.

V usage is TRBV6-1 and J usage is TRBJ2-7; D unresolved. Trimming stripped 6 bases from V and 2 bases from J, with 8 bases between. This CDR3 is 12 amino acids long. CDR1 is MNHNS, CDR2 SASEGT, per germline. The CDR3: CASRTEAYEQYF. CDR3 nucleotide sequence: TGTGCCAGCAGGACGGAAGCCTACGAGCAGTACTTC.